Each of the 29 T cell receptor beta chains below was sequenced from the same sample in a study of cytomegalovirus exposure and HLA in healthy donors. In the PCR, 60 Vbeta and 13 Jbeta primers were used. This table comes from immunoSEQ multiplex PCR, and its TCRdb copy is limited to in-frame clones, with some not included. This table holds 280,000 or so clones, over 85% found once. The source material was PBMCs. Every receptor here comes from a woman aged 18-35 years in good health and CMV-seronegative.

The gene calls are TRBV11-1 and TRBJ2-7; 10 bases are shared with TRBD2. The junction had 14 bases not matched to a gene; V was cut back by 5 bases and J by 4 bases. In germline, CDR1 is SGHAT, CDR2 FQDESV (reference sequence). The CDR3 totals 17 residues. CDR3 coding DNA: TGTGCCAGCAGCCTTCCCAGAGGGATAGCGGGGGGTTACGAGCAGTACTTC. Translating gives CASSLPRGIAGGYEQYF.

The rearrangement joins TRBV5-6 to TRBJ2-7, with 11 bases matching TRBD2. CDR3 length: 13 residues. The germline CDR1 and CDR2 sequences are SGHDT and YYEEEE. V was pared by 5 bases and J by 7 bases, with 5 bases of the junction left unmatched. CDR3 in DNA: TGTGCCAGCAGACCCGGGACTAGCGGTGAGCAGTACTTC. As protein: CASRPGTSGEQYF.

The chain joins TRBV10-3 to TRBJ2-7; the match to TRBD2 covers 8 bases. V lost 6 bases to trimming and J lost 6 bases; unmatched junction nucleotides: 10. CDR1 and CDR2 (germline): ENHRY, SYGVKD. The CDR3 sequence is 14 residues long. The CDR3 here is CAISLGLVWGEQYF. The CDR3 bases are TGTGCCATCAGCTTGGGACTAGTGTGGGGCGAGCAGTACTTC.

The genes are TRBV7-9 and TRBJ1-1; a possible D gene is TRBD1 (5 bases). The CDR3 has 12 residues. Trimming removed 6 bases at V and 6 bases at J, with 11 bases between. Germline-derived CDR1 and CDR2 are SEHNR and FQNEAQ (reference sequence). The CDR3 DNA sequence: TGTGCCAGCAGTGCAGGGTGGGCTGAAGCTTTCTTT. Protein product: CASSAGWAEAFF. The full variable domain, rest sourced from reference TRBV7-9 and TRBJ1-1, is DTGVSQNPRHKITKRGQNVTFRCDPISEHNRLYWYRQTLGQGPEFLTYFQNEAQLEKSRLLSDRFSAERPKGSFSTLEIQRTEQGDSAMYLCASSAGWAEAFFGQGTRLTVV.

This chain links TRBV5-1 with TRBJ2-2, with 9 bases aligning to TRBD2. Germline V gene lookup returns CDR1 SGHRS and CDR2 YFSETQ. The CDR3 runs to 18 residues. The V segment lost 2 bases and the J segment 0 bases; nucleotides outside the gene matches: 8. The chain's CDR3 is CASSFAGTSTANTGELFF. The CDR3 bases are TGCGCCAGCAGCTTCGCCGGGACTAGCACCGCGAACACCGGGGAGCTGTTTTTT.

This clone occurred a few times. Its ends do not fully match the called genes, so a read error is possible. The V call is TRBV7-7, the J call TRBJ2-5; 8 bases are a match to TRBD2. The CDR3 contains 12 residues. Germline assignment: CDR1 SSHAT and CDR2 FNYEAQ (reference sequence). The CDR3 loop reads CASSGGGETQYF. The CDR3 region has the DNA TGTGCTAGCAGCGGGGGCGGGGAGACCCAGTACTTC.

The V and J genes are TRBV28 and TRBJ1-2; possible D gene TRBD1, 6 bases. The V gene lost 2 bases and the J gene lost 5 bases, with 15 bases spanning the gap. This CDR3 is 15 amino acids long. Per the germline V gene, CDR1 is MDHEN and CDR2 is SYDVKM. The CDR3 nucleotides read TGTGCCAGCAGTTTACCTATGGGGACACGATATGGCTACACCTTC. Protein: CASSLPMGTRYGYTF.

V is TRBV6-5 and J is TRBJ2-5; 11 positions match TRBD2. Germline V gives CDR1 MNHEY, CDR2 SVGAGI. V gave up 4 bases and J gave up 5 bases; unmatched junction bases: 6. The CDR3 is 15 residues long. The CDR3 DNA reads as TGTGCCAGCAGTTTCTTAGCGGGGGGGCGTGAGACCCAGTACTTC. As protein: CASSFLAGGRETQYF.

This clone was seen just once. For the CDR3, the DNA is TGTGCCAGTAGGCCGGGTTATACAGGGGGCCGTAATCAGCCCCAGCATTTT. Translating gives CASRPGYTGGRNQPQHF. The chain is built from TRBV19 and TRBJ1-5; 9 positions agree with TRBD1. CDR3 length equals 17 residues. The V and J ends lost 6 bases and 4 bases, in that order; junction bases with no gene match: 13. Germline CDR1 is LNHDA and CDR2 is SQIVND (reference sequence).

The rearrangement links TRBV2 to TRBJ2-7; the D gene is possibly TRBD1 (6 bases). Trimming took 6 bases from V and 6 from J, leaving 18 bases between them. Germline V gives CDR1 SNHLY, CDR2 FYNNEI. The CDR3 totals 14 residues. CDR3 sequence reads: CASRGALGRREQYF. DNA for the CDR3: TGTGCCAGCAGGGGGGCCCTAGGCAGGCGCGAGCAGTACTTC.

CDR3 in amino acids: CASSIGTGIMNTEAFF. The CDR3 DNA reads TGTGCCAGTAGTATCGGGACAGGCATTATGAACACTGAAGCTTTCTTT. The chain joins TRBV19 to TRBJ1-1; 8 positions agree with TRBD1. Germline CDR1 LNHDA, CDR2 SQIVND (reference sequence). This CDR3 comprises 16 residues. The J segment lost 0 bases and the V segment lost 3 bases, leaving 6 bases of the junction unmatched.

In the case of this clone: Other DNA sequences in the same sample also yield this CDR3. The gene calls are TRBV11-2 and TRBJ2-7; 8 bases are a match to TRBD2. The V segment lost 5 bases and the J segment 2 bases; nucleotides outside the gene matches: 5. CDR3 length equals 14 residues. CDR1 SGHAT and CDR2 FQNNGV come from the germline V gene. The CDR3 is CASSLTGGAYEQYF. CDR3 in DNA: TGTGCCAGCAGCCTCACCGGGGGGGCCTACGAGCAGTACTTC. The variable domain in full, with the rest retrieved from reference TRBV11-2 and TRBJ2-7, is EAGVAQSPRYKIIEKRQSVAFWCNPISGHATLYWYQQILGQGPKLLIQFQNNGVVDDSQLPKDRFSAERLKGVDSTLKIQPAKLEDSAVYLCASSLTGGAYEQYFGPGTRLTVT.

This chain links TRBV5-1 with TRBJ2-1, with D possibly matching TRBD1 (6 bases). Germline CDR1 reads SGHRS; CDR2 reads YFSETQ. The V end was cut by 4 bases, the J end by 0 bases, with 14 bases between. This CDR3 is 16 amino acids long. As DNA, the CDR3 is TGCGCCAGCAGCCAGTCAGGGGTCTTCTCCTACAATGAGCAGTTCTTC. Amino acids: CASSQSGVFSYNEQFF.

The V and J genes are TRBV5-1 and TRBJ2-3; TRBD1 might be the D (6 bases). The length of the CDR3 is 15 residues. In germline, CDR1 is SGHRS, CDR2 YFSETQ. The germline V and J ends were trimmed by 4 bases and 1 base, with 13 bases remaining between them. The CDR3 region has the DNA TGCGCCAGCAGCCTTGCCAAGGGGGGCACAGATACGCAGTATTTT. Translation: CASSLAKGGTDTQYF.

The genes are TRBV2 and TRBJ2-1; 11 positions agree with TRBD2. This CDR3 has 15 amino acids. V dropped 6 bases and J dropped 5; count of bases not matched to a gene: 6. Germline CDR1 and CDR2: SNHLY and FYNNEI. In nucleotides, the CDR3 is TGTGCCAGCAGCCTCCTAGCGGGGGGAAACAATGAGCAGTTCTTC. Amino acids: CASSLLAGGNNEQFF.

The rearrangement links TRBV9 to TRBJ2-5; 11 positions agree with TRBD2. Near its end, the DNA agrees better with TRBJ2-7, so the J call may be wrong. Germline V lookup: CDR1 SGDLS, CDR2 YYNGEE. This CDR3 is 15 amino acids long. The CDR3 coding sequence is TGTGCCAGCAGCGTATACGGGACTAGCGGATACGAGCAGTACTTC. This codes for CASSVYGTSGYEQYF.

This chain joins TRBV27 and TRBJ1-5; 8 bases match TRBD1. V dropped 3 bases and J dropped 4; count of bases not matched to a gene: 2. Per germline, CDR1 MNHEY and CDR2 SMNVEV (reference sequence). The length of the CDR3 is 14 residues. CDR3 protein: CASSFQGANQPQHF. The CDR3 bases are TGTGCCAGCAGTTTCCAGGGGGCAAATCAGCCCCAGCATTTT.

The chain employs TRBV4-2 and TRBJ2-3; 11 nucleotides agree with TRBD1. The CDR3 has 16 residues. Trimming at V came to 3 bases and at J to 4 bases, leaving 6 bases not matched to a gene. Germline loops: CDR1 LGHNA, CDR2 YNFKEQ. The CDR3 region has the DNA TGTGCCAGCAGCCAGACCGGACAGGGGGCGGCAGATACGCAGTATTTT. Translation: CASSQTGQGAADTQYF.

The chain is built from TRBV6-4 and TRBJ1-2, with TRBD1 identical over 7 bases. There are 22 residues in the CDR3. Germline V lookup: CDR1 MRHNA, CDR2 SNTAGT. The trim removed 0 bases at V and 1 base at J, leaving 23 bases unmatched. The CDR3 region is CASSDSWHLGRTGVNDNYGYTF. In DNA, the CDR3 is TGTGCCAGCAGTGACTCTTGGCATCTGGGGCGCACAGGGGTAAACGATAACTATGGCTACACCTTC.

This chain connects TRBV28 to TRBJ1-5, with 8 bases aligning to TRBD1. V shed 4 bases, J shed 2 bases, and the junction held 4 bases outside the gene matches. The CDR3 contains 15 residues. Germline loops: CDR1 MDHEN, CDR2 SYDVKM. The CDR3 region has the DNA TGTGCCAGCAGTTCCCCGGGACAGGGCAATCAGCCCCAGCATTTT. This codes for CASSSPGQGNQPQHF.

This chain joins TRBV19 and TRBJ2-7; TRBD2 is a possible D gene (5 bases). Germline loops: CDR1 LNHDA, CDR2 SQIVND (reference sequence). V dropped 4 bases and J dropped 4 bases, with 14 bases sitting between them. The CDR3 runs to 14 residues. This CDR3 reads CASSTPGTGYEQYF. CDR3 coding DNA: TGTGCCAGTAGTACCCCAGGAACGGGATACGAGCAGTACTTC.

The V gene is TRBV6-6, the J gene TRBJ2-5, with 7 nucleotides matching TRBD2. Germline CDR1 is MNHNY and CDR2 is SVGAGI (reference sequence). The V gene end was trimmed by 2 bases and the J gene end by 2 bases; junction bases not matched to a gene: 2. This CDR3 spans 14 amino acids. CDR3 in amino acids: CASSYLGLQETQYF. DNA for the CDR3: TGTGCCAGCAGTTACCTGGGACTACAAGAGACCCAGTACTTC.

The chain carries TRBV4-1 and TRBJ2-3, with 15 positions matching TRBD2. The CDR3 is 19 residues long. Germline-derived CDR1 and CDR2 are MGHRA and YSYEKL. Trimming at V came to 4 bases and at J to 2 bases, leaving 10 bases not matched to a gene. The CDR3 region is CASSPRSGLAGGVTDTQYF. In nucleotides, the CDR3 is TGCGCCAGCAGCCCTCGTAGTGGACTAGCGGGGGGGGTCACAGATACGCAGTATTTT.

This clone was picked up one time. The chain uses TRBV27 and TRBJ1-2; a weak D match, TRBD1 (6 bases). Germline CDR1 and CDR2: MNHEY and SMNVEV (reference sequence). The CDR3 is made up of 14 amino acids. Between the trimmed V and J ends, which lost 5 bases and 2 bases, there was a span of 12 bases. This CDR3 reads CASSPQGTNYGYTF. CDR3 nucleotides: TGTGCCAGCAGTCCACAGGGTACCAACTATGGCTACACCTTC.

A word on this clone: At one boundary the junction diverges from the germline segment, which might be a read error. V usage is TRBV7-8 and J usage is TRBJ1-2; tentative D call: TRBD1 (6 bases). This CDR3 has 14 residues. Germline V gene data show CDR1 as SGHVS and CDR2 as FQNEAQ. CDR3 DNA: TGTGCCAGCAGCATAGCCGGAACAGGGTATGGCTACACCTTC. Translating it yields CASSIAGTGYGYTF. The variable domain in full, with the rest retrieved from reference TRBV7-8 and TRBJ1-2, is GAGVSQSPRYKVAKRGQDVALRCDPISGHVSLFWYQQALGQGPEFLTYFQNEAQLDKSGLPSDRFFAERPEGSVSTLKIQRTQQEDSAVYLCASSIAGTGYGYTFGSGTRLTVV.

The chain employs TRBV30 and TRBJ1-1; D uncertain. This CDR3 is built from 14 residues. Trimming removed 1 base at V and 7 bases at J, with 16 bases between. Germline V gene lookup returns CDR1 GTSNPN and CDR2 SVGIG (reference sequence). The CDR3 sequence: CAWSAISSTLEAFF. In DNA, the CDR3 is TGTGCCTGGAGTGCCATCAGTTCGACTCTTGAAGCTTTCTTT.

V gene TRBV2 combines with J gene TRBJ1-4; TRBD1 matches 12 bases. V lost 6 bases, J lost 5 bases, and 4 bases stayed unmatched. Looked up from germline, CDR1 is SNHLY and CDR2 is FYNNEI. The CDR3 covers 15 residues. CDR3 in amino acids: CASRGQGALNEKLFF. The CDR3 DNA follows: TGTGCCAGCAGGGGACAGGGGGCTCTCAATGAAAAACTGTTTTTT. Full variable domain (missing parts from reference TRBV2 and TRBJ1-4): EPEVTQTPSHQVTQMGQEVILRCVPISNHLYFYWYRQILGQKVEFLVSFYNNEISEKSEIFDDQFSVERPDGSNFTLKIRSTKLEDSAMYFCASRGQGALNEKLFFGSGTQLSVL.

The gene calls are TRBV6-6 and TRBJ2-7, with 9 nucleotides matching TRBD1. Trimming took 2 bases from V and 6 from J; bases not matched to a gene: 5. This CDR3 comprises 14 residues. CDR1 is MNHNY and CDR2 is SVGAGI in the germline V gene (reference sequence). The CDR3 protein is CASSYGTGFGEQYF. The DNA for the CDR3 is TGTGCCAGCAGTTACGGGACAGGGTTTGGCGAGCAGTACTTC.

V gene TRBV6-1 combines with J gene TRBJ2-7, with D possibly being TRBD2 (5 bases). The germline gives CDR1 MNHNS, CDR2 SASEGT. The length of the CDR3 is 14 residues. V was trimmed by 4 bases and J by 0 bases, leaving 10 bases between them. In DNA form, the CDR3 reads TGTGCCAGCAGTGTAAACGGGAACTCCTACGAGCAGTACTTC. This encodes CASSVNGNSYEQYF.